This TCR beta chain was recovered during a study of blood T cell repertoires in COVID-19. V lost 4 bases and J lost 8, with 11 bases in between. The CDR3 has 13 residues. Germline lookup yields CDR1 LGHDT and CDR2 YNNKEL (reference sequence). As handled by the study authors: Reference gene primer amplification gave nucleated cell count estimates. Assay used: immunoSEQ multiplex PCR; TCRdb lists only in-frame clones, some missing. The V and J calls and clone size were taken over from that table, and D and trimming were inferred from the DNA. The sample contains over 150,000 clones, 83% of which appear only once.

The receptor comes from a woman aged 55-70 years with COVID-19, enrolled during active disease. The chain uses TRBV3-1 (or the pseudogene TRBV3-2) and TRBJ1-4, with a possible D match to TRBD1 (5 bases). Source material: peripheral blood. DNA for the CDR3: TGTGCCAGCAGCCTGGGGCTTCAGGAAAAACTGTTTTTT. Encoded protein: CASSLGLQEKLFF.